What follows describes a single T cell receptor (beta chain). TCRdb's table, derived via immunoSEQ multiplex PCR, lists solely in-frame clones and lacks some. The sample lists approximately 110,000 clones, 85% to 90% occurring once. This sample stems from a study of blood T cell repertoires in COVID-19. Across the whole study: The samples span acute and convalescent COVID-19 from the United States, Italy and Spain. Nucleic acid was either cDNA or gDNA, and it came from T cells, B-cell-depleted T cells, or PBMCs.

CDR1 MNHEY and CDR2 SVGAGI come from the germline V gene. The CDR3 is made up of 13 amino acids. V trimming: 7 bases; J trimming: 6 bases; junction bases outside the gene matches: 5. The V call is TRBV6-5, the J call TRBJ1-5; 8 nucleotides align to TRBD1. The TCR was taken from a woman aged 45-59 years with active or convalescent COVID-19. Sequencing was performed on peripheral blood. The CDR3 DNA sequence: TGTGCCAGCATGACAGGGGAGGGTCAGCCCCAGCATTTT. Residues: CASMTGEGQPQHF.